This TCR beta chain stems from a study of cytomegalovirus exposure and HLA in healthy donors. Study background: Assignment to the Caucasian-associated ancestry cluster applied to 81% of the approximately 420 genotyped donors. Study-wide points: It was in a later analysis that TCR association rates were seen to vary by HLA locus, highest for DRB1 and lowest for HLA-C. The study carried out a later analysis of TCR beta sequences. It associated about 15,000 of them with specific HLA alleles at a false discovery rate of 0.05. As a later analysis showed, a missense DCLRE1C variant was linked to trimming of TCR beta V- and J-genes.

This clone is a singleton in its sample. Its cognate antigen is unknown. The germline CDR1 and CDR2 sequences are SGHNT and YENEEA. The CDR3 contains 18 residues. V was shortened by 3 bases and J by 0 bases, with 17 bases between the two germline ends. The primer mix had 60 Vbeta and 13 Jbeta primers. Sequenced by immunoSEQ multiplex PCR; TCRdb stores in-frame clones only, minus some. The sample yields 150,000 to 200,000 clones, around 83% seen once. This TCR was sampled from a woman under 30 in good health and CMV-seronegative. V and J are TRBV11-3 and TRBJ2-2, with TRBD2 as a possible D gene (6 bases). The sample consisted of PBMCs. The CDR3 bases are TGTGCCAGCAGCTTCTCTATTTGGGGGGATTCGAACACCGGGGAGCTGTTTTTT. As protein: CASSFSIWGDSNTGELFF.